This entry lists 27 T cell receptor beta chains sequenced from one sample in a study of T cells in narcolepsy. Generated by immunoSEQ multiplex PCR, the TCRdb table keeps only in-frame clones and is missing some. The table includes about 30,000 clones, roughly four fifths detected once. Sequenced input: memory (CD45RA-) CD4+ T cells from blood. The receptor source for this set is a human donor in good health.

The CDR3 DNA sequence: TGTGCCAGTACGACCTCGGACGGCAATCAGCCCCAGCATTTT. This gives the protein CASTTSDGNQPQHF. The genes are TRBV19 and TRBJ1-5; D remains unclear. The germline gives CDR1 LNHDA, CDR2 SQIVND (reference sequence). V was pared by 7 bases and J by 2 bases, with 12 bases between. The CDR3 length is 14 residues.

This rearrangement joins TRBV18 to TRBJ1-2; a weak D match, TRBD1 (6 bases). Trimming took 5 bases from V and 5 from J, leaving 15 bases between them. Per germline, CDR1 KGHSH and CDR2 LQKENI. CDR3 size: 14 residues. The chain's CDR3 is CASSEGHTLYGYTF. CDR3 nucleotide sequence: TGTGCCAGCTCAGAGGGACATACGCTGTATGGCTACACCTTC.

CDR3 nucleotides: TGTGCCAGCAGCCCAAGCGCAGGTGGGTGGTACGAGCAGTACTTC. This translates into CASSPSAGGWYEQYF. The chain couples TRBV7-9 to TRBJ2-7, with unresolved D. The germline V and J ends were trimmed by 5 bases and 4 bases, with 18 bases remaining between them. The CDR3 is made up of 15 amino acids. The germline V gene has CDR1 SEHNR and CDR2 FQNEAQ (reference sequence). Together with reference TRBV7-9 and TRBJ2-7, the CDR3 gives the full variable domain: DTGVSQNPRHKITKRGQNVTFRCDPISEHNRLYWYRQTLGQGPEFLTYFQNEAQLEKSRLLSDRFSAERPKGSFSTLEIQRTEQGDSAMYLCASSPSAGGWYEQYFGPGTRLTVT.

This clone was found a few times. The chain couples TRBV7-9 to TRBJ1-3; TRBD1 is a possible D gene (6 bases). Germline loops: CDR1 SEHNR, CDR2 FQNEAQ (reference sequence). This CDR3 is built from 16 residues. Trimming removed 4 bases at V and 2 bases at J, with 15 bases between. The CDR3 loop reads CASSSRLAGAGNTIYF. In nucleotides, the CDR3 is TGTGCCAGCAGCTCCCGCTTAGCAGGGGCTGGAAACACCATATATTTT.

This clone showed up just once. This chain uses TRBV19 with TRBJ1-5, with 8 bases fitting TRBD1. The CDR3 totals 17 residues. Looked up from germline, CDR1 is LNHDA and CDR2 is SQIVND (reference sequence). Trimming took 4 bases from V and 1 from J; bases not matched to a gene: 9. CDR3 coding DNA: TGTGCCAGTAGTACCACAGGGGGAGGAGGGAGCAATCAGCCCCAGCATTTT. Its protein product is CASSTTGGGGSNQPQHF.

The gene calls are TRBV28 and TRBJ2-4, with D possibly being TRBD1 or TRBD2 (6 bases each). The V gene's germline CDR1 is MDHEN and CDR2 SYDVKM. Trimming shortened V by 5 bases and J by 0 bases, and 20 bases separated the two germline ends. The CDR3 totals 18 residues. This CDR3 is CASSKPGQGTQAKNIQYF. The CDR3 region has the DNA TGTGCCAGCAGTAAGCCGGGACAAGGGACTCAAGCCAAAAACATTCAGTACTTC. Looking up the rest from reference TRBV28 and TRBJ2-4 gives the full variable domain: DVKVTQSSRYLVKRTGEKVFLECVQDMDHENMFWYRQDPGLGLRLIYFSYDVKMKEKGDIPEGYSVSREKKERFSLILESASTNQTSMYLCASSKPGQGTQAKNIQYFGAGTRLSVL.

This chain links TRBV12-5 with TRBJ1-1, with D tentatively TRBD1 (5 bases). Trimming pared 7 bases from V and 1 base from J, leaving 19 bases between. The CDR3 length is 16 residues. Germline lookup yields CDR1 LGHNT and CDR2 FRNRAP. This CDR3 is CASVRQSISANTEAFF. CDR3 DNA: TGTGCTAGTGTACGACAGAGCATTTCGGCGAACACTGAAGCTTTCTTT.

In its sample, this clone was seen once. V gene TRBV7-2 combines with J gene TRBJ2-2; D might be TRBD1 (5 bases). The germline V gene encodes CDR1 SGHTA and CDR2 FQGNSA. The CDR3 is made up of 17 amino acids. Trimming cost V 2 bases and J 2 bases, with 15 bases left between them. In DNA, the CDR3 is TGTGCCAGCAGCTTAAGGGGCCACCAGGTTAACACCGGGGAGCTGTTTTTT. Protein sequence: CASSLRGHQVNTGELFF.

The chain links TRBV11-2 to TRBJ2-2, with D unclear. CDR1 is SGHAT, CDR2 FQNNGV, per germline. This CDR3 comprises 16 residues. V lost 7 bases, J lost 0 bases, and 15 bases lay in between. The CDR3 spells CASILFPAANTGELFF. CDR3 in DNA: TGTGCCAGCATTCTCTTTCCGGCGGCGAACACCGGGGAGCTGTTTTTT.

This clone has just a few counts. This sequence joins TRBV7-6 and TRBJ1-3; D is unclear. Germline CDR1 and CDR2: SGHVS and FNYEAQ. This CDR3 is 16 amino acids long. V lost 3 bases and J lost 2, with 14 bases in between. CDR3 DNA: TGTGCCAGCAGCTTCTCTGGTGAAATTACTGGAAACACCATATATTTT. This codes for CASSFSGEITGNTIYF.

The chain carries TRBV6-1 and TRBJ2-7, with TRBD1 identical over 8 bases. V was clipped by 2 bases and J by 6 bases; unmatched bases: 9. CDR1 is MNHNS, CDR2 SASEGT, per germline. This CDR3 contains 15 residues. The chain's CDR3 is CASSEWWTGIGEQYF. The CDR3 bases are TGTGCCAGCAGTGAATGGTGGACAGGGATAGGCGAGCAGTACTTC.

The V gene is TRBV30, the J gene TRBJ2-5; unclear D gene. Trimming took off 4 bases at V and 1 base at J, with 4 bases between the two ends. CDR3 size: 11 residues. Germline values: CDR1 GTSNPN, CDR2 SVGIG (reference sequence). CDR3: CAWNLQETQYF. Here the CDR3 DNA reads TGTGCCTGGAATCTCCAAGAGACCCAGTACTTC.

This chain links TRBV5-1 with TRBJ1-2; 8 nucleotides match TRBD1. Germline V gene data show CDR1 as SGHRS and CDR2 as YFSETQ. The CDR3 consists of 17 residues. V lost 4 bases, J lost 2 bases, and 13 bases stayed unmatched. CDR3 amino acids: CASSPGTGPGLNYGYTF. DNA for the CDR3: TGCGCCAGCAGCCCCGGGACAGGCCCTGGCTTGAACTATGGCTACACCTTC.

The chain links TRBV7-8 to TRBJ1-6, with D tentatively TRBD1 (5 bases). Trimming removed 3 bases from V and 0 bases from J, with 9 bases in between. The CDR3 consists of 16 residues. Looked up from germline, CDR1 is SGHVS and CDR2 is FQNEAQ. CDR3 residues: CASSLKQGSYNSPLHF. CDR3 bases: TGTGCCAGCAGCTTGAAGCAGGGCTCCTATAATTCACCCCTCCACTTT.

The rearrangement uses TRBV15 and TRBJ2-1; perhaps D is TRBD1 or TRBD2 (5 bases each). With 3 bases removed from V and 13 bases from J, the gap between germline ends came to 19 bases. CDR3 length: 14 residues. CDR1 and CDR2 (germline): LNHNV, YYDKDF (reference sequence). Written as DNA, the CDR3 is TGTGCCACCAGCAGCAATAAAAGGACCGGGGCCCAGTTCTTC. It is translated as CATSSNKRTGAQFF.

CDR3 residues: CASSQEIVGSGYTF. CDR3 coding DNA: TGCGCCAGCAGCCAAGAAATCGTGGGCTCTGGCTACACCTTC. The V call is TRBV4-3, the J call TRBJ1-2; D uncertain. V dropped 0 bases and J dropped 7 bases, with 12 bases sitting between them. Germline V gene sequence: CDR1 LGHNA, CDR2 YSLEER. The CDR3 runs to 14 residues.

The chain is built from TRBV6-5 and TRBJ1-5, with D maybe TRBD1 (6 bases). V lost 6 bases and J lost 0, with 9 bases in between. The CDR3 consists of 14 residues. CDR1 and CDR2 from the germline V gene are MNHEY and SVGAGI. DNA for the CDR3: TGTGCCAGCAGCAGGACAGTTAGCAATCAGCCCCAGCATTTT. The encoded protein is CASSRTVSNQPQHF.

The CDR3 DNA reads as TGTGCCAGCAGCGGAGGGACTGGAAACACCATATATTTT. Residues: CASSGGTGNTIYF. This chain connects TRBV14 to TRBJ1-3; D ambiguous. Germline V gene lookup returns CDR1 SGHDN and CDR2 FVKESK. CDR3 length: 13 residues. Trimming pared 5 bases from V and 2 bases from J, leaving 7 bases between.

This sequence joins TRBV19 and TRBJ2-5; TRBD1 might be the D (6 bases). Germline V gene sequence: CDR1 LNHDA, CDR2 SQIVND (reference sequence). V was clipped by 6 bases and J by 5 bases, with 22 bases between them. CDR3 size: 16 residues. This chain's CDR3 is CASSDYRVRGSETQYF. The CDR3 coding sequence is TGTGCCAGTAGCGACTACAGGGTGAGAGGTTCGGAGACCCAGTACTTC.

The rearrangement joins TRBV7-8 to TRBJ1-6; D is undetermined. The CDR3 runs 18 residues. The germline V and J ends were trimmed by 5 bases and 0 bases, with 17 bases remaining between them. CDR1 and CDR2 (germline): SGHVS, FQNEAQ. The DNA of the CDR3 is TGTGCCAGCAGCCTGGACTCGACCGGTAGCTCCTATAATTCACCCCTCCACTTT. It codes for CASSLDSTGSSYNSPLHF. The complete variable domain, with remaining parts taken from reference TRBV7-8 and TRBJ1-6, reads GAGVSQSPRYKVAKRGQDVALRCDPISGHVSLFWYQQALGQGPEFLTYFQNEAQLDKSGLPSDRFFAERPEGSVSTLKIQRTQQEDSAVYLCASSLDSTGSSYNSPLHFGNGTRLTVT.

V is TRBV25-1 and J is TRBJ1-3; TRBD1 aligns across 7 bases. Germline V lookup: CDR1 MGHDK, CDR2 SYGVNS. CDR3 length: 17 residues. Trimming cost V 3 bases and J 8 bases; bases outside gene matches: 16. Here the CDR3 reads CASSDPYRQGMTHTIYF. The CDR3 DNA follows: TGTGCCAGCAGTGACCCCTACCGACAGGGTATGACCCACACCATATATTTT. Based on the CDR3 plus reference TRBV25-1 and TRBJ1-3, the full variable domain is EADIYQTPRYLVIGTGKKITLECSQTMGHDKMYWYQQDPGMELHLIHYSYGVNSTEKGDLSSESTVSRIRTEHFPLTLESARPSHTSQYLCASSDPYRQGMTHTIYFGEGSWLTVV.

The chain is built from TRBV7-9 and TRBJ2-5; 14 nucleotides line up with TRBD2. There are 16 residues in the CDR3. The junction had 4 bases not matched to a gene; V was cut back by 3 bases and J by 4 bases. Germline values: CDR1 SEHNR, CDR2 FQNEAQ (reference sequence). CDR3 nucleotide sequence: TGTGCCAGCAGCTTTTCCGGGACTAGCGGGGGAGAGACCCAGTACTTC. Its translation: CASSFSGTSGGETQYF.

This clone was seen a handful of times. This sequence joins TRBV5-6 and TRBJ2-2, with D perhaps given as TRBD1 or TRBD2 (5 bases each). Germline CDR1 and CDR2: SGHDT and YYEEEE. CDR3 length equals 13 residues. V was clipped by 0 bases and J by 10 bases, with 10 bases between them. The CDR3 is CASSLGLGTELFF. DNA for the CDR3: TGTGCCAGCAGCTTGGGTTTAGGGACGGAGCTGTTTTTT. Together with reference TRBV5-6 and TRBJ2-2, the CDR3 gives the full variable domain: DAGVTQSPTHLIKTRGQQVTLRCSPKSGHDTVSWYQQALGQGPQFIFQYYEEEERQRGNFPDRFSGHQFPNYSSELNVNALLLGDSALYLCASSLGLGTELFFGEGSRLTVL.

This clone was observed a handful of times. V usage is TRBV2 and J usage is TRBJ1-3, with a tentative D call TRBD1 (5 bases). Trimming cost V 2 bases and J 0 bases, with 5 bases left between them. Germline V gives CDR1 SNHLY, CDR2 FYNNEI. CDR3 size: 14 residues. CDR3 amino acids: CASSEQGSGNTIYF. The CDR3 bases are TGTGCCAGCAGTGAACAGGGCTCTGGAAACACCATATATTTT.

The chain uses TRBV2 and TRBJ1-3; 7 positions agree with TRBD1. V trimming: 4 bases; J trimming: 0 bases; junction bases outside the gene matches: 6. Germline V lookup: CDR1 SNHLY, CDR2 FYNNEI. CDR3 length equals 16 residues. The CDR3 nucleotides are TGTGCCAGCAGTGTGAATCGGGACAGCTCTGGAAACACCATATATTTT. This gives the protein CASSVNRDSSGNTIYF.

This clone was seen a handful of times. This chain links TRBV27 with TRBJ1-1, with TRBD1 matching over 7 bases. Germline CDR1 reads MNHEY; CDR2 reads SMNVEV (reference sequence). The CDR3 contains 14 residues. The ends lost 5 bases at V and 0 bases at J; junction bases unmatched: 3. The CDR3 spells CASSTGQMNTEAFF. The CDR3 bases are TGTGCCAGCAGTACGGGACAGATGAACACTGAAGCTTTCTTT.

V is TRBV28 and J is TRBJ1-2; 10 bases fit TRBD1. V lost 10 bases and J lost 4; bases outside the gene matches: 6. Germline V gene lookup returns CDR1 MDHEN and CDR2 SYDVKM. The CDR3 spans 13 residues. The CDR3 reads CATFDRGLYGYTF. The CDR3 DNA reads as TGTGCCACTTTTGACAGGGGGCTCTATGGCTACACCTTC.